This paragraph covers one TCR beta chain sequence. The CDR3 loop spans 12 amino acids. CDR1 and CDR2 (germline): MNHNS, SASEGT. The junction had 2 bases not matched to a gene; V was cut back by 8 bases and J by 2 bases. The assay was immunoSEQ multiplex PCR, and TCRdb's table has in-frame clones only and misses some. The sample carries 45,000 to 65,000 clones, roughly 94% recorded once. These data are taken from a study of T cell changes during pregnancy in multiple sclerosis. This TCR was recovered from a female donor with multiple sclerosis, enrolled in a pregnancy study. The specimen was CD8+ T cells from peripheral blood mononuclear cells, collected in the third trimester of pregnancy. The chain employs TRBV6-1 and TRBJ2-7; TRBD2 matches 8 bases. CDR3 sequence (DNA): TGTGCCAGCCTGGGACTAGCCTACGAGCAGTACTTC. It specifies CASLGLAYEQYF.